This TCR beta chain came from a study of blood T cell repertoires in COVID-19. V was trimmed by 2 bases and J by 4 bases, leaving 12 bases between them. This CDR3 spans 15 amino acids. Germline V gene data show CDR1 as SGHTA and CDR2 as FQGNSA. Some clones are missing from TCRdb's copy, which holds only in-frame ones; the method was immunoSEQ multiplex PCR. The sample holds 250,000 or so clones; 85% to 90% are singletons and the top ten take roughly 1.7%. This clonotype was obtained from a man aged 40-55 years who had recovered from COVID-19. Sequencing used PBMCs or T cells enriched from blood (not recorded which). The chain carries TRBV7-2 and TRBJ1-5; D remains unclear. CDR3 protein: CASSLSARMNQPQHF. The CDR3 DNA reads TGTGCCAGCAGCTTATCGGCCAGGATGAATCAGCCCCAGCATTTT.